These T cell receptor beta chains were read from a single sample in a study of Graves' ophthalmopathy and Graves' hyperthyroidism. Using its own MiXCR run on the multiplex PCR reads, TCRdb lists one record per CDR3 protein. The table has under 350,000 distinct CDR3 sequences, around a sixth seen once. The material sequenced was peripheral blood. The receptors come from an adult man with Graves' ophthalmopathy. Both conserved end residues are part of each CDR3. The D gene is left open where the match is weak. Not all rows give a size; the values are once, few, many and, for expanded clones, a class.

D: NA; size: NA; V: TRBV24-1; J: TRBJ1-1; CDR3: CATSRRGFLSVNTEAFF; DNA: TGTGCCACCAGTCGGAGGGGGTTTCTCTCGGTGAACACTGAAGCTTTCTTT
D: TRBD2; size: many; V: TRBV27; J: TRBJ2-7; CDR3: CASSVTGTSGVLQQYF; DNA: TGTGCCAGCAGCGTGACAGGGACTAGCGGGGTTTTGCAGCAGTACTTC
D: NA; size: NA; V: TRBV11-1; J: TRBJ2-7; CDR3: CASSHGISSYEQYF; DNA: TGTGCCAGCAGCCACGGGATCAGCTCCTACGAGCAGTACTTC
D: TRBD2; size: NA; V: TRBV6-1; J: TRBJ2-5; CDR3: CASSKTSGGSTQYF; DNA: TGTGCCAGCAGTAAAACTAGCGGGGGGTCGACCCAGTACTTC
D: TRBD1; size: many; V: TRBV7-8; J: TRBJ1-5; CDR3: CASSRTGRSNQPQHF; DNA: TGTGCCAGCAGCAGGACAGGGAGGAGCAATCAGCCCCAGCATTTT
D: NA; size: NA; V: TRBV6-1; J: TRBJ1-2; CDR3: CASRSGELAYTF; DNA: TGTGCCAGCAGGTCAGGGGAATTAGCCTACACCTTC
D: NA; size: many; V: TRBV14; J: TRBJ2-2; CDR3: CASKWRNTGELFF; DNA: TGTGCCAGCAAGTGGCGGAACACCGGGGAGCTGTTTTTT
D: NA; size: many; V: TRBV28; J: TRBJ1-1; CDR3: CASSLILDPEAFF; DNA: TGTGCCAGCAGTTTAATCTTAGACCCCGAAGCTTTCTTT
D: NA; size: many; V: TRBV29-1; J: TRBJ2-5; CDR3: CSVVASLVETQYF; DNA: TGCAGCGTTGTGGCTAGTTTGGTGGAGACCCAGTACTTC
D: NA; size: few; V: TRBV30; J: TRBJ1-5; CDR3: CAWRSSQGNQPQHF; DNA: TGTGCCTGGAGATCATCCCAGGGCAATCAGCCCCAGCATTTT
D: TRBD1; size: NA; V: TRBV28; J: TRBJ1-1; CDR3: CASSKPGTGNPEAFF; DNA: TGTGCCAGCAGCAAACCCGGGACAGGGAATCCTGAAGCTTTCTTT
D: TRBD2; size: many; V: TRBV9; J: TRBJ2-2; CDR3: CASSEFGGSRTGELFF; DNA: TGTGCCAGCAGCGAGTTTGGCGGGAGTCGCACCGGGGAGCTGTTTTTT
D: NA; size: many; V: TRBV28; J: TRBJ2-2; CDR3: CASSPRHGRELFF; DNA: TGTGCCAGCAGTCCCCGGCATGGTCGGGAGCTGTTTTTT
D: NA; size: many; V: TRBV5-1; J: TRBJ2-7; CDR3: CASSLAPGWGHYEQYF; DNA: TGCGCCAGCAGCTTGGCCCCCGGGTGGGGGCACTACGAGCAGTACTTC
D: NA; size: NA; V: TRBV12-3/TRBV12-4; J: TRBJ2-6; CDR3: CASSLGRRIGANVLTF; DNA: TGTGCCAGCAGTTTAGGCCGGAGGATTGGGGCCAACGTCCTGACTTTC
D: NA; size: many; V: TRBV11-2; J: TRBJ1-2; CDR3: CASSLITGTFDYGYTF; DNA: TGTGCCAGCAGCTTAATTACCGGGACCTTCGATTATGGCTACACCTTC
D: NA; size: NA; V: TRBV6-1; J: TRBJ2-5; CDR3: CASKTGRAQETQYF; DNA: TGTGCCAGCAAGACAGGACGGGCCCAAGAGACCCAGTACTTC
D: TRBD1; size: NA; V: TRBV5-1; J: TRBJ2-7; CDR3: CASSSKGASYEQYF; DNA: TGCGCCAGCAGCTCGAAGGGGGCCTCCTACGAGCAGTACTTC
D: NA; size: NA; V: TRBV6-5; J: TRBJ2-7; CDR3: CASSSVRLVGQYF; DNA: TGTGCCAGCAGTTCCGTTCGACTAGTAGGGCAGTACTTC
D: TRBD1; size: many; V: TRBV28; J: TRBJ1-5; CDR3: CASTMTGGGNNQPQHF; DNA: TGTGCCAGCACCATGACAGGGGGTGGGAACAATCAGCCCCAGCATTTT
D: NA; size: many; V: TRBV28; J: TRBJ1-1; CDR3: CASSSRTQRVEAFF; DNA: TGTGCCAGCAGTTCCCGGACTCAGAGGGTTGAGGCTTTCTTT
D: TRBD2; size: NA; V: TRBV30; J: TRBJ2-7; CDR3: CAWSVLAGRGEQYF; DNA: TGTGCCTGGAGTGTCCTAGCGGGAAGGGGCGAGCAGTACTTC
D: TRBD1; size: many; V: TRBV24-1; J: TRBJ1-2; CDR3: CATSAGTVYGYTF; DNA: TGTGCCACCAGCGCCGGGACAGTCTATGGCTACACCTTC
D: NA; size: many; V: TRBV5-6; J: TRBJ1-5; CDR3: CASSSQTTSNQPQHF; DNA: TGTGCCAGCAGCTCCCAGACAACTAGCAATCAGCCCCAGCATTTT
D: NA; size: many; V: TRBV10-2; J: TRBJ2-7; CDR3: CASSESRQTWYF; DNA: TGCGCCAGCAGTGAGTCGCGGCAGACGTGGTACTTC
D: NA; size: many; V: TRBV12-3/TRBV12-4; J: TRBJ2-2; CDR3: CASSPDSGELFF; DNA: TGTGCCAGCAGTCCAGATTCCGGGGAGCTGTTTTTT
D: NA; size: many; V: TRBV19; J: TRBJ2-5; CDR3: CASSPTAGPTETQYF; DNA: TGTGCCAGTAGTCCAACGGCGGGACCCACCGAGACCCAGTACTTC
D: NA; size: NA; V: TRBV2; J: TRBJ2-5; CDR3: CASSGQGPLETQYF; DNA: TGTGCCAGCAGTGGGCAGGGGCCCCTAGAGACCCAGTACTTC
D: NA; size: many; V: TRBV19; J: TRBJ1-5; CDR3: CASRLRSSNQPQHF; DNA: TGTGCCAGTAGGCTTAGAAGTAGCAATCAGCCCCAGCATTTT
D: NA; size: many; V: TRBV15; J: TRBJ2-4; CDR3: CATSRPPDGTKNIQYF; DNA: TGTGCCACCAGCAGACCCCCGGACGGGACTAAAAACATTCAGTACTTC
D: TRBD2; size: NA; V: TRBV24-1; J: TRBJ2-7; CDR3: CATSGTSGRDEQYF; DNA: TGTGCCACCAGTGGGACTAGCGGGAGGGACGAGCAGTACTTC
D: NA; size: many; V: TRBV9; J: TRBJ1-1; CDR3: CASSVKDIGTEAFF; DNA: TGTGCCAGCAGCGTCAAGGATATAGGCACTGAAGCTTTCTTT
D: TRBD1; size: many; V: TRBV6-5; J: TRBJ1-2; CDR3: CASSIGTGLGYTF; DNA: TGTGCCAGCAGCATCGGGACAGGCCTAGGCTACACCTTC
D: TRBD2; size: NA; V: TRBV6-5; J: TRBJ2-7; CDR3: CASSYAGTSVAYEQYF; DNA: TGTGCCAGCAGTTACGCCGGGACTAGCGTAGCCTACGAGCAGTACTTC
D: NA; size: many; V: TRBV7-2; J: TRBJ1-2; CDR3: CASSLEQGGGYTF; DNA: TGTGCCAGCAGCTTAGAACAGGGAGGCGGCTACACCTTC
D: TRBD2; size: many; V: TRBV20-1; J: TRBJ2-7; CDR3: CSASPGLAGGPTYEQYF; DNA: TGCAGTGCTAGCCCCGGACTAGCGGGAGGGCCTACCTACGAGCAGTACTTC
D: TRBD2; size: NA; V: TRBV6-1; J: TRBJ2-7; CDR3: CASSSGEGSLYEQYF; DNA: TGTGCCAGCAGCTCGGGGGAGGGTTCCCTGTACGAGCAGTACTTC
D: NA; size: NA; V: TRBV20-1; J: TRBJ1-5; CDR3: CSARVGRDQPQHF; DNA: TGCAGTGCTAGAGTAGGCCGAGATCAGCCCCAGCATTTT
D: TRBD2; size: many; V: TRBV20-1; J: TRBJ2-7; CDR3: CSARETSGNEQYF; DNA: TGCAGTGCTAGGGAGACTAGCGGGAACGAGCAGTACTTC
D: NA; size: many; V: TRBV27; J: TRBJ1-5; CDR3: CASSLSWETNQPQHF; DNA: TGTGCCAGCAGTTTATCGTGGGAGACCAATCAGCCCCAGCATTTT
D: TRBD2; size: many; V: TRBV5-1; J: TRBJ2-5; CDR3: CASSLGELAGGRGETQYF; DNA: TGCGCCAGCAGCTTGGGTGAACTAGCGGGAGGACGTGGAGAGACCCAGTACTTC
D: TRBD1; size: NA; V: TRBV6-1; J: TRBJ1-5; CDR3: CASRPTGGANQPQHF; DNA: TGTGCCAGCAGACCGACAGGGGGTGCCAATCAGCCCCAGCATTTT
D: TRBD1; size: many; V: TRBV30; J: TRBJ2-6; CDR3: CAKGQGVSGANVLTF; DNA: TGTGCCAAGGGACAGGGGGTTTCTGGGGCCAACGTCCTGACTTTC
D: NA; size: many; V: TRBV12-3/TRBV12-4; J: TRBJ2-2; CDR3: CASGARGAGELFF; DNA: TGTGCCAGCGGCGCTCGGGGAGCCGGGGAGCTGTTTTTT
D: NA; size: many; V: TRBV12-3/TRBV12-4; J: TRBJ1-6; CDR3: CASRSSSYNSPLHF; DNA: TGTGCCAGCAGGTCGAGCTCCTATAATTCACCCCTCCACTTT
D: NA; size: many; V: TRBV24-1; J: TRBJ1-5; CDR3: CATSDPGTNQPQHF; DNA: TGTGCCACCAGTGACCCAGGGACGAATCAGCCCCAGCATTTT
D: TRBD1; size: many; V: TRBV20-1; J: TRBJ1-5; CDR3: CSARGTGGLSNQPQHF; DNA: TGCAGTGCTAGGGGGACAGGGGGGTTGAGCAATCAGCCCCAGCATTTT